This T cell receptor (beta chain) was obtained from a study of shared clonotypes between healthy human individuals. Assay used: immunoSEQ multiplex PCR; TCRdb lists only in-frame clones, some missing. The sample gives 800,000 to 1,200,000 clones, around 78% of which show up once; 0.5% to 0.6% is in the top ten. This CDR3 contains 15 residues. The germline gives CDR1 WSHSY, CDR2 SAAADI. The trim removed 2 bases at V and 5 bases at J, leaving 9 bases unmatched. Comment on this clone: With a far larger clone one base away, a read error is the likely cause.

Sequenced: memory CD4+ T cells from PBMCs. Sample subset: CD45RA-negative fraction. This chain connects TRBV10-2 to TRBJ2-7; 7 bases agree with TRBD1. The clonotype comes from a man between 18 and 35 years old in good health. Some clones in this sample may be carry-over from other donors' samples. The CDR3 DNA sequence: TGCGCCAGCAGTGAGGGGCAGGGGGATGTCCACGAGCAGTACTTC. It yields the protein CASSEGQGDVHEQYF.